This T cell receptor (beta chain) emerged from a study of blood T cell repertoires in COVID-19. Study details: Spain, Italy and the United States supplied samples that represented acute and convalescent COVID-19. T cells, B-cell-depleted T cells, or PBMCs supplied cDNA or gDNA.

Germline lookup yields CDR1 SGDLS and CDR2 YYNGEE. This CDR3 has 15 amino acids. Trimming took off 1 base at V and 4 bases at J, with 11 bases between the two ends. Original data processing: How many nucleated cells were present was estimated from reference gene primer amplification. Sequencing was performed with immunoSEQ multiplex PCR; in TCRdb, only in-frame clones are kept and a portion is missing. That table furnishes V, J and clone size, whereas the DNA furnished D and trimming. The data hold some 130,000 clones, with 90% observed a single time. The chain joins TRBV9 to TRBJ2-2; maybe TRBD2 (6 bases). The sequence derives from a man in his fifties or sixties with active COVID-19. Sequenced material: peripheral blood. The CDR3 loop reads CASSVRMEGTGELFF. The DNA for the CDR3 is TGTGCCAGCAGCGTAAGAATGGAGGGCACCGGGGAGCTGTTTTTT. Combining the CDR3 with reference TRBV9 and TRBJ2-2 gives the whole variable domain DSGVTQTPKHLITATGQRVTLRCSPRSGDLSVYWYQQSLDQGLQFLIQYYNGEERAKGNILERFSAQQFPDLHSELNLSSLELGDSALYFCASSVRMEGTGELFFGEGSRLTVL.